This is a list of T cell receptor beta chains from one sample in a study of cytomegalovirus exposure and HLA in healthy donors. Clones were sequenced by immunoSEQ multiplex PCR, and TCRdb holds only the in-frame ones, with some missing. Recorded for this sample: around 140,000 clones. Sequencing was performed on PBMCs. The receptor source for this set is a woman between 18 and 29 years old in good health and CMV-seronegative. Each CDR3 is given with its conserved first and last residue. The D gene is left open where the match is weak. Expanded clones get a size class; other rows say once, few or many, or leave the size out.

j_call: TRBJ1-3
clone_size: medium-sized
d_call: TRBD1
v_call: TRBV2
cdr3_length: 14
cdr3_nt: TGTGCCAGCAGTGACCGGGACAGAGGAAACACCATATATTTT
cdr3_aa: CASSDRDRGNTIYF

j_call: TRBJ2-2
clone_size: .
d_call: TRBD2
v_call: TRBV12-5
cdr3_length: 20
cdr3_nt: TGTGCTAGTGGTTTGGTTAGACGGGGTCTAGCGGGAGGCGACACCGGGGAGCTGTTTTTT
cdr3_aa: CASGLVRRGLAGGDTGELFF

j_call: TRBJ1-2
clone_size: .
d_call: .
v_call: TRBV9
cdr3_length: 15
cdr3_nt: TGTGCCAGCAGCCCCCGGGAACTCTCCCTAGTGGGCTACACCTTC
cdr3_aa: CASSPRELSLVGYTF

j_call: TRBJ2-1
clone_size: .
d_call: TRBD2
v_call: TRBV4-2
cdr3_length: 16
cdr3_nt: TGTGCCAGCAGCCAAGACTGGACTAGCGGGGCTAATGAGCAGTTCTTC
cdr3_aa: CASSQDWTSGANEQFF

j_call: TRBJ1-1
clone_size: .
d_call: TRBD1
v_call: TRBV19
cdr3_length: 14
cdr3_nt: TGTGCCAGTACCCCACAGGGGTCGAACGCTGAAGCTTTCTTT
cdr3_aa: CASTPQGSNAEAFF

j_call: TRBJ2-5
clone_size: .
d_call: .
v_call: TRBV11-3
cdr3_length: 15
cdr3_nt: TGTGCCAGCAGCTTAGCTTTCGACAGGTTCGAGACCCAGTACTTC
cdr3_aa: CASSLAFDRFETQYF

j_call: TRBJ2-2
clone_size: .
d_call: TRBD2
v_call: TRBV10-3
cdr3_length: 17
cdr3_nt: TGTGCCATCAGCGAAACATCAAGACTAGCTAACACCGGGGAGCTGTTTTTT
cdr3_aa: CAISETSRLANTGELFF

j_call: TRBJ1-2
clone_size: .
d_call: TRBD1
v_call: TRBV6-1
cdr3_length: 14
cdr3_nt: TGTGCCAGCAGTACCGGACAGGGCCTAGGTGGCTACACCTTC
cdr3_aa: CASSTGQGLGGYTF

j_call: TRBJ1-1
clone_size: .
d_call: .
v_call: TRBV6-5
cdr3_length: 14
cdr3_nt: TGTGCCAGCATCAAAAGGGAGGGGAACACTGAAGCTTTCTTT
cdr3_aa: CASIKREGNTEAFF

j_call: TRBJ2-2
clone_size: .
d_call: TRBD1
v_call: TRBV5-8
cdr3_length: 17
cdr3_nt: TGTGCCAGCAGCTTCTACGCCCGGGACAGGGACACCGGGGAGCTGTTTTTT
cdr3_aa: CASSFYARDRDTGELFF

j_call: TRBJ2-5
clone_size: .
d_call: TRBD1
v_call: TRBV6-1
cdr3_length: 14
cdr3_nt: TGTGCCAGCAGTGAAAGGACAGGACAAGAGACCCAGTACTTC
cdr3_aa: CASSERTGQETQYF

j_call: TRBJ2-7
clone_size: .
d_call: TRBD1
v_call: TRBV5-8
cdr3_length: 17
cdr3_nt: TGTGCCAGCAGCTGGGACCCGACAGGGGCAATATCCTACGAGCAGTACTTC
cdr3_aa: CASSWDPTGAISYEQYF

j_call: TRBJ1-2
clone_size: .
d_call: .
v_call: TRBV30
cdr3_length: 15
cdr3_nt: TGTGCCTGGAGTCCCCGGACAGTGGGGGACTATGGCTACACCTTC
cdr3_aa: CAWSPRTVGDYGYTF

j_call: TRBJ2-3
clone_size: .
d_call: TRBD2
v_call: TRBV19
cdr3_length: 16
cdr3_nt: TGTGCCAGTAGTATTCGGACTAGCGGTAGCACAGATACGCAGTATTTT
cdr3_aa: CASSIRTSGSTDTQYF

j_call: TRBJ2-4
clone_size: .
d_call: TRBD2
v_call: TRBV18
cdr3_length: 18
cdr3_nt: TGTGCCAGCTCAGGCCCCGGACTAGCGGGATTAGCCAAAAACATTCAGTACTTC
cdr3_aa: CASSGPGLAGLAKNIQYF

j_call: TRBJ2-2
clone_size: .
d_call: TRBD2
v_call: TRBV6-6
cdr3_length: 16
cdr3_nt: TGTGCCAGCAGTTTGGGACTAGCGGTCGGGACCGGGGAGCTGTTTTTT
cdr3_aa: CASSLGLAVGTGELFF

j_call: TRBJ2-7
clone_size: .
d_call: TRBD1
v_call: TRBV9
cdr3_length: 14
cdr3_nt: TGTGCCAGCAGCGGCCGGGACAGGGCCTCCGAGCAGTACTTC
cdr3_aa: CASSGRDRASEQYF

j_call: TRBJ1-5
clone_size: .
d_call: .
v_call: TRBV6-1
cdr3_length: 13
cdr3_nt: TGTGCCAGCAGTGAAGTCCCATCTCAGCCCCAGCATTTT
cdr3_aa: CASSEVPSQPQHF

j_call: TRBJ1-1
clone_size: .
d_call: .
v_call: TRBV2
cdr3_length: 15
cdr3_nt: TGTGCCAGCAGTGACCCTGGACCGGGGAACACTGAGGCTTTCTTT
cdr3_aa: CASSDPGPGNTEAFF

j_call: TRBJ2-5
clone_size: .
d_call: .
v_call: TRBV11-3
cdr3_length: 14
cdr3_nt: TGTGCCAGTACTCCGGGACATCAACAAGAGACCCAGTACTTC
cdr3_aa: CASTPGHQQETQYF

j_call: TRBJ2-3
clone_size: .
d_call: .
v_call: TRBV14
cdr3_length: 14
cdr3_nt: TGTGCCAGCAGCCAAGACCCGAACACATATACGCAGTATTTT
cdr3_aa: CASSQDPNTYTQYF

j_call: TRBJ2-1
clone_size: .
d_call: TRBD1
v_call: TRBV30
cdr3_length: 14
cdr3_nt: TGTGCCTGGAAACAGGGGACCACCTACAATGAGCAGTTCTTC
cdr3_aa: CAWKQGTTYNEQFF

j_call: TRBJ2-3
clone_size: .
d_call: .
v_call: TRBV9
cdr3_length: 14
cdr3_nt: TGTGCCAGCAGCGTAGCAACAGGCACGGATACGCAGTATTTT
cdr3_aa: CASSVATGTDTQYF

j_call: TRBJ2-7
clone_size: .
d_call: TRBD2
v_call: TRBV19
cdr3_length: 17
cdr3_nt: TGTGCCAACAAATTGGGGACTAGCGGGACCTTCCCCTACGAGCAGTACTTC
cdr3_aa: CANKLGTSGTFPYEQYF

j_call: TRBJ1-3
clone_size: .
d_call: TRBD1
v_call: TRBV28
cdr3_length: 13
cdr3_nt: TGTGCCACCGGACAGGGGTCGGGAAACACCATATATTTT
cdr3_aa: CATGQGSGNTIYF

j_call: TRBJ2-2
clone_size: .
d_call: TRBD2
v_call: TRBV9
cdr3_length: 16
cdr3_nt: TGTGCCAGCAGCCCTCAGAGCGGGACCCTGGGCGGGGAGCTGTTTTTT
cdr3_aa: CASSPQSGTLGGELFF

j_call: TRBJ1-1
clone_size: .
d_call: .
v_call: TRBV10-3
cdr3_length: 15
cdr3_nt: TGTGCCATCAGTGACCCCCCAGGGGCTGAGACTGAAGCTTTCTTT
cdr3_aa: CAISDPPGAETEAFF

j_call: TRBJ1-1
clone_size: .
d_call: TRBD1
v_call: TRBV5-1
cdr3_length: 20
cdr3_nt: TGCGCCAGCAGCTTGTCGCCCCGAGGTGTAGGGACAGGCGTGAACACTGAAGCTTTCTTT
cdr3_aa: CASSLSPRGVGTGVNTEAFF

j_call: TRBJ1-2
clone_size: .
d_call: .
v_call: TRBV2
cdr3_length: 14
cdr3_nt: TGTGCCAGCAGGAGGACAGCTTCTAACTATGGCTACACCTTC
cdr3_aa: CASRRTASNYGYTF

j_call: TRBJ2-3
clone_size: .
d_call: TRBD2
v_call: TRBV6-1
cdr3_length: 15
cdr3_nt: TGTGCCGGGCAACGGGCTAGCGGAAGCACAGATACGCAGTATTTT
cdr3_aa: CAGQRASGSTDTQYF

j_call: TRBJ1-1
clone_size: .
d_call: .
v_call: TRBV5-6
cdr3_length: 15
cdr3_nt: TGTGCCAGCCTAGCCCACAGGGTATACCACACTGAAGCTTTCTTT
cdr3_aa: CASLAHRVYHTEAFF

j_call: TRBJ2-1
clone_size: .
d_call: TRBD2
v_call: TRBV7-2
cdr3_length: 16
cdr3_nt: TGTGCCAGCAGCCCGGGACTAGGGCTCTCCTACAATGAGCAGTTCTTC
cdr3_aa: CASSPGLGLSYNEQFF

j_call: TRBJ2-5
clone_size: .
d_call: TRBD2
v_call: TRBV11-3
cdr3_length: 14
cdr3_nt: TGTGCCAGCAGCTTCCTAGCGGCTAAAGAGACCCAGTACTTC
cdr3_aa: CASSFLAAKETQYF

j_call: TRBJ1-4
clone_size: .
d_call: TRBD1
v_call: TRBV7-9
cdr3_length: 15
cdr3_nt: TGTGCCAGCAGCTTGGGGGGGACAGGGAATGAAAAACTGTTTTTT
cdr3_aa: CASSLGGTGNEKLFF

j_call: TRBJ2-1
clone_size: .
d_call: .
v_call: TRBV4-1
cdr3_length: 15
cdr3_nt: TGCGCCAGCAGCCAAGGGGCTAGCGCGTACAATGAGCAGTTCTTC
cdr3_aa: CASSQGASAYNEQFF

j_call: TRBJ2-7
clone_size: .
d_call: TRBD1
v_call: TRBV5-6
cdr3_length: 14
cdr3_nt: TGTGCCAGCAGCCCGGGACAGTCCTCCTACGAGCAGTACTTC
cdr3_aa: CASSPGQSSYEQYF

j_call: TRBJ2-5
clone_size: .
d_call: .
v_call: TRBV11-2
cdr3_length: 17
cdr3_nt: TGTGCCAGCAGCTTAGATCTTCTAGCTCACGTACAGGAGACCCAGTACTTC
cdr3_aa: CASSLDLLAHVQETQYF

j_call: TRBJ2-1
clone_size: .
d_call: TRBD1
v_call: TRBV7-8
cdr3_length: 16
cdr3_nt: TGTGCCAGCAGCTTAGCCAGGGGGAGCTCCTACAATGAGCAGTTCTTC
cdr3_aa: CASSLARGSSYNEQFF

j_call: TRBJ1-4
clone_size: .
d_call: .
v_call: TRBV15
cdr3_length: 16
cdr3_nt: TGTGCCACCAGCAGAGAATTTCGAACGCGGAATGAAAAACTGTTTTTT
cdr3_aa: CATSREFRTRNEKLFF

j_call: TRBJ2-2
clone_size: .
d_call: .
v_call: TRBV13
cdr3_length: 16
cdr3_nt: TGTGCCAGCAGCTTAGAGATAGCGGTAAACACCGGGGAGCTGTTTTTT
cdr3_aa: CASSLEIAVNTGELFF

j_call: TRBJ2-2
clone_size: .
d_call: .
v_call: TRBV10-2
cdr3_length: 15
cdr3_nt: TGCGCCAGCAGTGGGCCGGAGAGGAACACCGGGGAGCTGTTTTTT
cdr3_aa: CASSGPERNTGELFF

j_call: TRBJ2-2
clone_size: .
d_call: .
v_call: TRBV6-4
cdr3_length: 18
cdr3_nt: TGTGCCAGCAGTCAGGGGGACTCTACTGAGGGAGTCACCGGGGAGCTGTTTTTT
cdr3_aa: CASSQGDSTEGVTGELFF

j_call: TRBJ1-2
clone_size: .
d_call: TRBD1
v_call: TRBV12-5
cdr3_length: 13
cdr3_nt: TGTGCTAGCACCCCCGGGACAGGGAATGGCTACACCTTC
cdr3_aa: CASTPGTGNGYTF

j_call: TRBJ1-5
clone_size: .
d_call: TRBD1
v_call: TRBV27
cdr3_length: 15
cdr3_nt: TGTGCCAGCAGTCCCGGGACAGGGGAGGCTCAGCCCCAGCATTTT
cdr3_aa: CASSPGTGEAQPQHF

j_call: TRBJ1-1
clone_size: .
d_call: .
v_call: TRBV25-1
cdr3_length: 14
cdr3_nt: TGTGCCAGCAGTGATCCCGGGAGGTCTGGGGGGGCTTTCTTT
cdr3_aa: CASSDPGRSGGAFF

j_call: TRBJ2-2
clone_size: .
d_call: .
v_call: TRBV18
cdr3_length: 17
cdr3_nt: TGTGCCAGCTCACCAACCAGGCCTAGGACAGTACCCGGGGAGCTGTTTTTT
cdr3_aa: CASSPTRPRTVPGELFF

j_call: TRBJ1-2
clone_size: .
d_call: .
v_call: TRBV6-1
cdr3_length: 14
cdr3_nt: TGTGCCAGCAGTGAAGCTGCGACAGCCTATGGCTACACCTTC
cdr3_aa: CASSEAATAYGYTF

j_call: TRBJ2-6
clone_size: .
d_call: .
v_call: TRBV2
cdr3_length: 18
cdr3_nt: TGTGCCAGCAGTGAACCGCGGGACTTCGACTCTGGGGCCAACGTCCTGACTTTC
cdr3_aa: CASSEPRDFDSGANVLTF

j_call: TRBJ2-3
clone_size: .
d_call: TRBD2
v_call: TRBV5-1
cdr3_length: 14
cdr3_nt: TGCGCCAGCAGCTTGGGCGGGAGAACGGATACGCAGTATTTT
cdr3_aa: CASSLGGRTDTQYF

j_call: TRBJ1-1
clone_size: .
d_call: .
v_call: TRBV10-3
cdr3_length: 15
cdr3_nt: TGTGCCATCAGTGATTTCCGCGGCATGAACACTGAAGCTTTCTTT
cdr3_aa: CAISDFRGMNTEAFF

j_call: TRBJ1-4
clone_size: .
d_call: .
v_call: TRBV21-1
cdr3_length: 19
cdr3_nt: TGTGCCAGCAGCAAACCACATTTAGGGGGCGAAGTGCCTAATGAAAAACTGTTTTTT
cdr3_aa: CASSKPHLGGEVPNEKLFF

j_call: TRBJ1-1
clone_size: .
d_call: TRBD1
v_call: TRBV19
cdr3_length: 16
cdr3_nt: TGTGCCAGTAGTATAATGGCAGGGGGAATGAACACTGAAGCTTTCTTT
cdr3_aa: CASSIMAGGMNTEAFF

j_call: TRBJ1-1
clone_size: .
d_call: TRBD1
v_call: TRBV5-1
cdr3_length: 19
cdr3_nt: TGCGCCAGCAGCTTGGCCGGTTTGGGGACAGGGGTCTCAGACACTGAAGCTTTCTTT
cdr3_aa: CASSLAGLGTGVSDTEAFF

j_call: TRBJ2-1
clone_size: .
d_call: TRBD2
v_call: TRBV6-5
cdr3_length: 16
cdr3_nt: TGTGCCAGCAGTTACCTTGGGGGGGGATCCTACAATGAGCAGTTCTTC
cdr3_aa: CASSYLGGGSYNEQFF

j_call: TRBJ2-1
clone_size: .
d_call: TRBD2
v_call: TRBV10-1
cdr3_length: 17
cdr3_nt: TGCGCCAGCAGTGAGACTAGCGGGAGGGCCGAGAACAATGAGCAGTTCTTC
cdr3_aa: CASSETSGRAENNEQFF

j_call: TRBJ2-2
clone_size: .
d_call: TRBD2
v_call: TRBV11-2
cdr3_length: 15
cdr3_nt: TGTGCCAGCAGCCTAGGACTAGCGGGAGCCGGGGAGCTGTTTTTT
cdr3_aa: CASSLGLAGAGELFF

j_call: TRBJ1-3
clone_size: .
d_call: TRBD1
v_call: TRBV19
cdr3_length: 16
cdr3_nt: TGTGCCAGTAGTATCACAGGGGGCAGCTCTGGAAACACCATATATTTT
cdr3_aa: CASSITGGSSGNTIYF